This is a list of T cell receptor beta chains from one sample in a study of blood T cell repertoires in COVID-19. Repertoires were generated with immunoSEQ multiplex PCR, while TCRdb's copy carries only in-frame clones and drops some. The sample has about 75,000 clones; more than 65% are singletons. Material for sequencing was peripheral blood. These receptors were taken from a woman older than 75 with active or convalescent COVID-19. Each CDR3 is given with its conserved first and last residue. Each record gives: clone size, D gene, V gene, J gene, CDR3 DNA, CDR3 protein. D genes are given only for firm matches. Clone size appears in some rows only: once, few, many, or a class for an expanded clone.

clone size: -; D gene: -; V gene: TRBV6-2/TRBV6-3; J gene: TRBJ2-5; CDR3 DNA: TGTGCCAGCAGCCTCATCAGGGTGAAGGAGACCCAGTACTTC; CDR3 protein: CASSLIRVKETQYF
clone size: -; D gene: -; V gene: TRBV4-1; J gene: TRBJ1-1; CDR3 DNA: TGCGCCAGCAGCTTGGATGTGGGCTGGTACACTGAAGCTTTCTTT; CDR3 protein: CASSLDVGWYTEAFF
clone size: -; D gene: TRBD1; V gene: TRBV7-2; J gene: TRBJ1-1; CDR3 DNA: TGTGCCTCCCAGACAGGGGCAAACACTGAAGCTTTCTTT; CDR3 protein: CASQTGANTEAFF
clone size: -; D gene: -; V gene: TRBV6-6; J gene: TRBJ2-3; CDR3 DNA: TGTGCCAGCAGAGGGGCGACTAGCACAGATACGCAGTATTTT; CDR3 protein: CASRGATSTDTQYF
clone size: -; D gene: -; V gene: TRBV2; J gene: TRBJ1-6; CDR3 DNA: TGTGCCAGCATAGGGAGTCATGTGAATTCACCCCTCCACTTT; CDR3 protein: CASIGSHVNSPLHF
clone size: -; D gene: -; V gene: TRBV2; J gene: TRBJ1-2; CDR3 DNA: TGTGCCAGCAGTGTTGTAACTAACTATGGCTACACCTTC; CDR3 protein: CASSVVTNYGYTF
clone size: -; D gene: -; V gene: TRBV10-1; J gene: TRBJ1-1; CDR3 DNA: TGCGCCAGCAGTGAACGGACTTTAGGGAACACTGAAGCTTTCTTT; CDR3 protein: CASSERTLGNTEAFF
clone size: -; D gene: TRBD1; V gene: TRBV4-1; J gene: TRBJ2-1; CDR3 DNA: TGCGCCAGCAGCCATCCGGCCCGGGACAGGTACAATGAGCAGTTCTTC; CDR3 protein: CASSHPARDRYNEQFF
clone size: -; D gene: TRBD1; V gene: TRBV7-2; J gene: TRBJ2-5; CDR3 DNA: TGTGCCAGCAGCTTAGTCTCCGGGACAGGGGGAGAGACCCAGTACTTC; CDR3 protein: CASSLVSGTGGETQYF
clone size: -; D gene: -; V gene: TRBV28; J gene: TRBJ1-1; CDR3 DNA: TGTGCCAGCAGTTTCGAGCGACAGTTGGGCGCTTTCTTT; CDR3 protein: CASSFERQLGAFF
clone size: -; D gene: -; V gene: TRBV19; J gene: TRBJ1-5; CDR3 DNA: TGTGCCAGCAGAAGATCCCAGGGTAACAGCAATCAGCCCCAGCATTTT; CDR3 protein: CASRRSQGNSNQPQHF
clone size: -; D gene: TRBD1; V gene: TRBV2; J gene: TRBJ1-2; CDR3 DNA: TGTGCCAGCACTACGACAGGGAACTATGGCTACACCTTC; CDR3 protein: CASTTTGNYGYTF
clone size: -; D gene: -; V gene: TRBV5-1; J gene: TRBJ2-3; CDR3 DNA: TGCGCCAGCAGGCCTTGGCGGGAATCAGATACGCAGTATTTT; CDR3 protein: CASRPWRESDTQYF
clone size: once; D gene: TRBD2; V gene: TRBV25-1; J gene: TRBJ2-5; CDR3 DNA: TGTGCCAGCAGTGAAATACTAGCGGGGGGGGAGACCCAGTACTTC; CDR3 protein: CASSEILAGGETQYF
clone size: -; D gene: TRBD2; V gene: TRBV7-3; J gene: TRBJ2-3; CDR3 DNA: TGTGCCAGCAGCTTAAAGGGACTAGCTCAGTCTAGCACAGATACGCAGTATTTT; CDR3 protein: CASSLKGLAQSSTDTQYF
clone size: -; D gene: TRBD1; V gene: TRBV4-1; J gene: TRBJ1-3; CDR3 DNA: TGCGCCAGCAGCCAAGGAGACAGGGCCCACTCTGGAAACACCATATATTTT; CDR3 protein: CASSQGDRAHSGNTIYF
clone size: once; D gene: TRBD1; V gene: TRBV14; J gene: TRBJ2-2; CDR3 DNA: TGTGCCAGCAGGAAACAGGGGGTATGTAACACCGGGGAGCTGTTTTTT; CDR3 protein: CASRKQGVCNTGELFF
clone size: -; D gene: TRBD2; V gene: TRBV7-2; J gene: TRBJ2-2; CDR3 DNA: TGTGCCAGCAGCCCGGCCGGGACTAGCGGCGCCGGGGAGCTGTTTTTT; CDR3 protein: CASSPAGTSGAGELFF
clone size: -; D gene: -; V gene: TRBV5-1; J gene: TRBJ2-3; CDR3 DNA: TGCGCCAGCAGCTGGGGACTTGAGACAGATACGCAGTATTTT; CDR3 protein: CASSWGLETDTQYF
clone size: -; D gene: -; V gene: TRBV6-2/TRBV6-3; J gene: TRBJ2-3; CDR3 DNA: TGTGCCAGCAGTTCGTACGGGGCGGGGCGGACGCAGTATTTT; CDR3 protein: CASSSYGAGRTQYF
clone size: -; D gene: -; V gene: TRBV27; J gene: TRBJ1-2; CDR3 DNA: TGTGCCAGCAGTTTATCGAGGGCAGGCCCATATGGCTACACCTTC; CDR3 protein: CASSLSRAGPYGYTF
clone size: -; D gene: -; V gene: TRBV18; J gene: TRBJ1-3; CDR3 DNA: TGTGCCAGCTCACCACAGGGGGACTCTGGAAACACCATATATTTT; CDR3 protein: CASSPQGDSGNTIYF